The 2 T cell receptor beta chains presented below share a single source sample, sequenced in a study of blood T cell repertoires in COVID-19. Assay: immunoSEQ multiplex PCR; the TCRdb copy retains only in-frame clones and omits some. Of approximately 26,000 clones in the sample, about 76% were seen once. Sequenced sample: peripheral blood. Receptors originate from an elderly man with active or convalescent COVID-19.

This chain joins TRBV28 and TRBJ2-1, with D possibly matching TRBD2 (6 bases). The germline V and J ends were trimmed by 2 bases and 1 base, with 9 bases remaining between them. The CDR3 covers 15 residues. Germline V gene data show CDR1 as MDHEN and CDR2 as SYDVKM. The CDR3 nucleotides are TGTGCCAGCAGTTTAGCGGGGAGTTCCTACAATGAGCAGTTCTTC. It specifies CASSLAGSSYNEQFF.

The rearrangement joins TRBV7-8 to TRBJ1-2; 7 bases line up with TRBD1. Germline loops: CDR1 SGHVS, CDR2 FQNEAQ. After removal of 4 bases from V and 5 bases from J, the junction contained 7 bases not matched to a gene. The CDR3 totals 14 residues. CDR3 sequence reads: CASSSTTGDYGYTF. Here the CDR3 DNA reads TGTGCCAGCAGCTCAACCACAGGGGATTATGGCTACACCTTC.